These 8 T cell receptor beta chains share one sample of origin, sequenced in a study of T cell repertoires in cytomegalovirus infection. In TCRdb, the reads were re-called with MiXCR into one record per CDR3 protein. Here the sample spans over 50,000 distinct CDR3 sequences, around 20% being singletons. No cognate antigen is known for these TCRs. The source was CD8+ T cells from cultured PBMCs, collected from culture after CMV antigen stimulation. The receptors come from a human donor in good health (CMV status not recorded). Some clones in this sample may be carry-over from other donors' samples.

This clonotype appeared a few times. The chain carries TRBV10-2 and TRBJ2-7; TRBD2 agrees at 11 bases. Germline CDR1 reads WSHSY; CDR2 reads SAAADI. The length of the CDR3 is 16 residues. The J segment lost 2 bases and the V segment lost 3 bases, leaving 6 bases of the junction unmatched. The CDR3 bases are TGCGCCAGCAGTGACCCTCTAGCGGGGGGAACCTACGAGCAGTACTTC. Translation gives CASSDPLAGGTYEQYF.

This sequence joins TRBV7-8 and TRBJ2-7; 8 positions match TRBD2. Trimming took 5 bases from V and 0 from J; bases not matched to a gene: 9. The CDR3 covers 16 residues. Germline CDR1 reads SGHVS; CDR2 reads FQNEAQ. As DNA, the CDR3 is TGTGCCAGCAGCCCCGGGGGGGGCCCAAGCTCCTACGAGCAGTACTTC. It specifies CASSPGGGPSSYEQYF.

The rearrangement links TRBV7-2 to TRBJ1-2; D remains ambiguous. Trimming removed 5 bases from V and 0 bases from J, with 16 bases in between. The CDR3 length is 16 residues. Germline V lookup: CDR1 SGHTA, CDR2 FQGNSA. DNA of the CDR3: TGTGCCAGCAGCATTGGAGTGGCGATAGCTAACTATGGCTACACCTTC. Protein: CASSIGVAIANYGYTF.

This clonotype showed up just a few times. The gene calls are TRBV12-3 or TRBV12-4 and TRBJ2-2; D unclear. V was shortened by 8 bases and J by 3 bases, with 4 bases between the two germline ends. The length of the CDR3 is 11 residues. The CDR3 here is CASVDTGELFF. The CDR3 DNA reads TGTGCCAGCGTTGACACCGGGGAGCTGTTTTTT.

This clonotype has more than one count but fewer than ten. The chain recombines TRBV7-8 with TRBJ2-3; D not resolved. Germline V lookup: CDR1 SGHVS, CDR2 FQNEAQ. This CDR3 spans 14 amino acids. V dropped 2 bases and J dropped 3 bases, with 9 bases sitting between them. CDR3 sequence: CASSLFRTTDTQYF. In DNA form, the CDR3 reads TGTGCCAGCAGCTTATTTAGAACGACAGATACGCAGTATTTT.

The genes are TRBV2 and TRBJ2-1; 9 bases align to TRBD2. The CDR3 spans 13 residues. Trimming cost V 3 bases and J 9 bases; bases outside gene matches: 3. Germline CDR1 reads SNHLY; CDR2 reads FYNNEI. The CDR3 protein is CASSDLAGFEQFF. CDR3 nucleotide sequence: TGTGCCAGCAGTGATCTAGCGGGGTTTGAGCAGTTCTTC.

This chain joins TRBV7-2 and TRBJ2-5; weak D call: TRBD2 (5 bases). With 2 bases removed from V and 4 bases from J, the gap between germline ends came to 20 bases. In germline, CDR1 is SGHTA, CDR2 FQGNSA. This CDR3 comprises 17 residues. CDR3 nucleotide sequence: TGTGCCAGCAGCTTAATCGATCGGGGAGCAAAAGGAGAGACCCAGTACTTC. Protein sequence: CASSLIDRGAKGETQYF.

The gene calls are TRBV7-2 and TRBJ1-1, with D maybe TRBD1 (5 bases). Deletions cut 1 base from V and 3 bases from J, with 24 bases between. Germline V gene lookup returns CDR1 SGHTA and CDR2 FQGNSA. CDR3 length: 19 residues. DNA for the CDR3: TGTGCCAGCAGCTTAGAAATAATTGACAGAGCGGTATTGGACACTGAAGCTTTCTTT. It is translated as CASSLEIIDRAVLDTEAFF.